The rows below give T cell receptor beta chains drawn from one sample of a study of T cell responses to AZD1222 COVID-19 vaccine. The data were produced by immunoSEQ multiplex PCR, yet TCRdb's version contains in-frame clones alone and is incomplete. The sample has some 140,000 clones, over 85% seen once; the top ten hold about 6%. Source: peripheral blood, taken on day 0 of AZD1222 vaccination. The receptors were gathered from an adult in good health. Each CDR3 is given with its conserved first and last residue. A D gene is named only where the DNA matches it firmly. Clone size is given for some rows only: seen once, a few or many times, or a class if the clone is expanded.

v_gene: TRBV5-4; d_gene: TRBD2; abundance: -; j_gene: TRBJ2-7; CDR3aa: CASSYGGARDYAGGDEQYF; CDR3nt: TGTGCCAGCAGCTATGGTGGGGCGAGGGACTACGCGGGAGGGGACGAGCAGTACTTC
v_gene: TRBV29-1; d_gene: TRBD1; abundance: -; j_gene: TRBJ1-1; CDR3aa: CSVLTGVMNTEAFF; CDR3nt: TGCAGCGTCTTAACAGGGGTCATGAACACTGAAGCTTTCTTT
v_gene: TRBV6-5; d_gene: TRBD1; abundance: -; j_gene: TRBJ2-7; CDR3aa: CASTQGATYEQYF; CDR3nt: TGTGCCAGCACCCAGGGGGCCACCTACGAGCAGTACTTC
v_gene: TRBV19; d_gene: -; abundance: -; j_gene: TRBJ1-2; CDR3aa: CASSVGYTF; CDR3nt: TGTGCCAGTAGTGTTGGCTACACCTTC
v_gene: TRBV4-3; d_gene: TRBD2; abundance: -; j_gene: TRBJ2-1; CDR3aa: CASSQDGTRPYNEQFF; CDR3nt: TGCGCCAGCAGCCAAGACGGGACTAGACCTTACAATGAGCAGTTCTTC
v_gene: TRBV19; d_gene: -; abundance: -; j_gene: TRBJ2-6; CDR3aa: CASSIAVWTSGANVLTF; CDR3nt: TGTGCCAGTAGTATAGCGGTTTGGACCTCTGGGGCCAACGTCCTGACTTTC
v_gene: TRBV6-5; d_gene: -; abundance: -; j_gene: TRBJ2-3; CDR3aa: CASSRDFSSTDTQYF; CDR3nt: TGTGCCAGCAGCCGGGATTTCTCTAGCACAGATACGCAGTATTTT
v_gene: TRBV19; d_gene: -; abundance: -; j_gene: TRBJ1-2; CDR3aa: CASSMLFGNYGYTF; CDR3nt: TGTGCCAGTAGTATGCTTTTTGGTAACTATGGCTACACCTTC
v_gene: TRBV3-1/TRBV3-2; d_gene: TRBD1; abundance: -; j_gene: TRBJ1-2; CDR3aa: CASSQAGGDYGYTF; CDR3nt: TGTGCCAGCAGCCAAGCAGGGGGCGACTATGGCTACACCTTC
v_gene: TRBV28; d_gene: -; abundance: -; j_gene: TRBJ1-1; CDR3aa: CATDSPLRTEAFF; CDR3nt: TGTGCCACGGACAGTCCGCTGCGCACTGAAGCTTTCTTT
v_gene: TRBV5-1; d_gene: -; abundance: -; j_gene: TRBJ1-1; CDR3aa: CASSSLYRTDEAFF; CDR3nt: TGCGCCAGCAGCAGTCTATATAGGACGGATGAAGCTTTCTTT
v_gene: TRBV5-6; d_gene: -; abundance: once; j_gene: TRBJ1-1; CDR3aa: CASSLPIGEAFF; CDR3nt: TGTGCCAGCAGCTTGCCAATAGGGGAAGCTTTCTTT
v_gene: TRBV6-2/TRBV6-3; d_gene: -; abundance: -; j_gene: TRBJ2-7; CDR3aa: CASSYSPLAVNEQYF; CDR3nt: TGTGCCAGCAGTTACAGCCCGCTAGCCGTCAACGAGCAGTACTTC
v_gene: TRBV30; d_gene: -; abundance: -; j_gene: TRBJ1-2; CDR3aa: CAGGAGAPNYGYTF; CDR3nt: TGTGCCGGAGGGGCAGGGGCGCCGAACTATGGCTACACCTTC
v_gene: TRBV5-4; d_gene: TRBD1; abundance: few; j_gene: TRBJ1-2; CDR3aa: CASSSGGGYGYTF; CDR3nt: TGTGCCAGCAGCTCAGGGGGGGGTTATGGCTACACCTTC
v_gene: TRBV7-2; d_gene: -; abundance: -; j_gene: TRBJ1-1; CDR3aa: CASSLGGMNTEAFF; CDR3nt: TGTGCCAGCAGCTTGGGGGGGATGAACACTGAAGCTTTCTTT
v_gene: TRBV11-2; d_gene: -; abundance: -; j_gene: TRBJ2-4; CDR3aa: CASSLAKNIQYF; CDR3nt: TGTGCCAGCAGCTTAGCCAAAAACATTCAGTACTTC
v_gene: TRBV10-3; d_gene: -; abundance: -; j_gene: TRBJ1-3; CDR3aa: CAISGGNTIYF; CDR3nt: TGTGCCATATCGGGTGGAAACACCATATATTTT
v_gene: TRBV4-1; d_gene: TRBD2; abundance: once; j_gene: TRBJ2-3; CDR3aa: CASSQERMAGADTQYF; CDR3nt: TGCGCCAGCAGCCAAGAAAGGATGGCGGGAGCAGATACGCAGTATTTT
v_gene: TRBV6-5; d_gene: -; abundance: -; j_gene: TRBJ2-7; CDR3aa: CASSYRGYEQYF; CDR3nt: TGTGCCAGCAGTTACAGAGGTTACGAGCAGTACTTC
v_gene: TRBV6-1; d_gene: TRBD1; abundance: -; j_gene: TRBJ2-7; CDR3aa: CASSFLTGGRDEQYF; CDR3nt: TGTGCCAGCAGCTTCTTGACAGGGGGTAGGGACGAGCAGTACTTC
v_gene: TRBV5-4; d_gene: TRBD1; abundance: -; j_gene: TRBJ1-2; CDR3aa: CASSVTGLYGYTF; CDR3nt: TGTGCCAGCAGCGTGACAGGGCTCTATGGCTACACCTTC
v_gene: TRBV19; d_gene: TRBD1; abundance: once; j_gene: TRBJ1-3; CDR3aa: CASSTLQGAGNTIYF; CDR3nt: TGTGCCAGTAGTACCCTACAGGGGGCAGGAAACACCATATATTTT
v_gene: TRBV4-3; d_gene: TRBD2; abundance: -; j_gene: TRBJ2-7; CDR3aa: CASSQDVETSGLYEQYF; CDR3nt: TGCGCCAGCAGCCAAGATGTCGAGACTAGCGGCCTTTACGAGCAGTACTTC
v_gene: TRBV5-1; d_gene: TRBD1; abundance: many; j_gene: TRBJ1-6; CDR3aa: CASSYGTVNSPLHF; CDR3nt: TGCGCCAGCAGCTATGGGACAGTTAATTCACCCCTCCACTTT
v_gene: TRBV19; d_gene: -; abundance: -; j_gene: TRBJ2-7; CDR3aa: CASSIDPGRLSHEQYF; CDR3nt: TGTGCCAGTAGTATAGACCCGGGACGGCTAAGCCACGAGCAGTACTTC
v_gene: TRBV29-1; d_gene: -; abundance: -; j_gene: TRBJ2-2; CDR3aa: CSAQIHGLTGELFF; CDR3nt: TGCAGCGCCCAGATTCATGGACTCACCGGGGAGCTGTTTTTT
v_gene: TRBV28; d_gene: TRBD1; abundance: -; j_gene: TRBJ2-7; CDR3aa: CASSFLRQGAYEQYF; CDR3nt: TGTGCCAGCAGTTTCTTGAGACAGGGGGCCTACGAGCAGTACTTC
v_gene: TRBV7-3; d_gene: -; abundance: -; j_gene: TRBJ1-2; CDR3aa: CATLHVRGRWRANYGYTF; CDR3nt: TGTGCCACCTTACACGTACGGGGGCGCTGGAGAGCTAACTATGGCTACACCTTC
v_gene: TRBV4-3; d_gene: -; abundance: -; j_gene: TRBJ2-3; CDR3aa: CASSQELSGSTDTQYF; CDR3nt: TGCGCCAGCAGCCAAGAATTGTCGGGAAGCACAGATACGCAGTATTTT
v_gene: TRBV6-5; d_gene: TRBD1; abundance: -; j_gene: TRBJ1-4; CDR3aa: CASSSGQKNEKLFF; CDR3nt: TGTGCCAGCAGTTCGGGACAGAAAAATGAAAAACTGTTTTTT
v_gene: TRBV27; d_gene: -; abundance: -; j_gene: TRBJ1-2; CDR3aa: CASSWGFGDPNYGYTF; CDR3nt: TGTGCCAGCAGTTGGGGGTTTGGAGACCCTAACTATGGCTACACCTTC
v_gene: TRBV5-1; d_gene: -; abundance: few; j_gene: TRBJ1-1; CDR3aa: CASSLQGQGAEAFF; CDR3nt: TGCGCCAGCAGCTTGCAGGGGCAGGGAGCTGAAGCTTTCTTT
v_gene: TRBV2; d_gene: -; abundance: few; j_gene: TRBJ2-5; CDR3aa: CASSIVIQETQYF; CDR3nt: TGTGCCAGCAGCATAGTGATCCAAGAGACCCAGTACTTC
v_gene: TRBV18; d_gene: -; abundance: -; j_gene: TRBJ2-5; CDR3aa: CASSLKETQYF; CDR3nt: TGTGCCAGCTCACTTAAAGAGACCCAGTACTTC
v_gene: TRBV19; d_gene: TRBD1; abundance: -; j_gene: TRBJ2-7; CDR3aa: CASSPRDRGLYEQYF; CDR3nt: TGTGCCAGTAGCCCCCGGGACAGGGGGTTATACGAGCAGTACTTC
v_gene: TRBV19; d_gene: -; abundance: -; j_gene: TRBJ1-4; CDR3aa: CASSGYPATNEKLFF; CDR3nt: TGTGCCAGTAGTGGTTACCCTGCAACTAATGAAAAACTGTTTTTT
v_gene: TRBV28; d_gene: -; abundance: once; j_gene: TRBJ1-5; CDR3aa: CASSSPYQPQHF; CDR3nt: TGTGCCAGCAGTTCCCCCTATCAGCCCCAGCATTTT
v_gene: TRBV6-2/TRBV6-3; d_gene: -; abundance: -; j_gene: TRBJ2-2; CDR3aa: CASSITGELFF; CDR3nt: TGTGCCAGCAGCATCACCGGGGAGCTGTTTTTT
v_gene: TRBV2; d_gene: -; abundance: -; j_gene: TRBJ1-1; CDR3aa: CASSEDAGSSGGAFF; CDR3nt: TGTGCCAGCAGTGAAGATGCAGGGAGTAGCGGCGGAGCTTTCTTT
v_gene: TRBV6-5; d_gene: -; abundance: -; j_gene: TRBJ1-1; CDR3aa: CASSRTGAGTEAFF; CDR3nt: TGTGCCAGCAGTAGGACGGGGGCAGGCACTGAAGCTTTCTTT